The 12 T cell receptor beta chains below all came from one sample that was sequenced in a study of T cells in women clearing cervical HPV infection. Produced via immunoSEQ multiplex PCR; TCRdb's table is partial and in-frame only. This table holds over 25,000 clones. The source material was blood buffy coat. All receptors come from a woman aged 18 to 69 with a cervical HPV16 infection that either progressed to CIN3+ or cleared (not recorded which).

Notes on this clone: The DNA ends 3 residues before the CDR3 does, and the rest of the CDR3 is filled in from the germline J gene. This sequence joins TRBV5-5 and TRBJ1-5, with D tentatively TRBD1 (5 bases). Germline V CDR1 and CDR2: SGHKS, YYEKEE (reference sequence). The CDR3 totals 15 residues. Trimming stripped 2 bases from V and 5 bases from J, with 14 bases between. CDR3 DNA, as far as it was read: TGTGCCAGCAGCTTAGGGCGGGGGTACTATCAGCCC. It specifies CASSLGRGYYQP. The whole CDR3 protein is CASSLGRGYYQPQHF.

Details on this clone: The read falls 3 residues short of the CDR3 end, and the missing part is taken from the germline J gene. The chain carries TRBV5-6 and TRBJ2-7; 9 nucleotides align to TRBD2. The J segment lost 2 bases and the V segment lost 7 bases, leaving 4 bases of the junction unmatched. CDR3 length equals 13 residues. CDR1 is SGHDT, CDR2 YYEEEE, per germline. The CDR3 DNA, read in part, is TGTGCCAGCGGGCTAGCGGGAACCTACGAG. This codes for CASGLAGTYE. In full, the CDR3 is CASGLAGTYEQYF.

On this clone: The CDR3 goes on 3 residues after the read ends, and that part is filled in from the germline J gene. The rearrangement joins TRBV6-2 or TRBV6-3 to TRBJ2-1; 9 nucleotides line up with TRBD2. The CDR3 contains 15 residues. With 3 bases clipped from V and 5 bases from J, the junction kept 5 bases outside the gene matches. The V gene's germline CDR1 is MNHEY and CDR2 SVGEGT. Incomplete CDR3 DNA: TGTGCCAGCAGTTATATAGGGACTAGCAACAATGAG. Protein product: CASSYIGTSNNE. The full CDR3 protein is CASSYIGTSNNEQFF.

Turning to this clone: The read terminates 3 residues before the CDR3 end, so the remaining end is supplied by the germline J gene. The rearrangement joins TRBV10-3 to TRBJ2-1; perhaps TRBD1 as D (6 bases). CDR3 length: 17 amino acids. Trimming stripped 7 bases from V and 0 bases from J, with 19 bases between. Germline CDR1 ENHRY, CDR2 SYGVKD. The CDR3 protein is CAIIRTADPSSYNEQFF. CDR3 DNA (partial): TGTGCCATCATAAGGACAGCAGACCCGAGCTCCTACAATGAG.

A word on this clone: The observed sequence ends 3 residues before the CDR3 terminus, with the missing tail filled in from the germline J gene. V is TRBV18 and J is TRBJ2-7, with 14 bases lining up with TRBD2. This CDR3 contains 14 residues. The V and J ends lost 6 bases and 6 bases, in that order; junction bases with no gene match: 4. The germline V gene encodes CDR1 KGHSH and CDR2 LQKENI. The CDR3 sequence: CASSSGTSGSEQYF. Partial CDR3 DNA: TGTGCCAGCTCCTCCGGGACTAGCGGGAGCGAG.

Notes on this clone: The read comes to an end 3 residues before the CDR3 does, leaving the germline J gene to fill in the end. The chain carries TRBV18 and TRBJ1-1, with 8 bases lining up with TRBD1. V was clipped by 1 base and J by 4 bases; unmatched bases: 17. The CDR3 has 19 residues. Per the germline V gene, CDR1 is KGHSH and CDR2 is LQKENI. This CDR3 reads CASSPRQRVATGGSTEAFF. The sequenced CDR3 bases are TGTGCCAGCTCACCACGTCAGCGGGTGGCAACAGGGGGGAGCACTGAA.

CDR3 amino acids: CASRPPGLASNDYTF. The part of the CDR3 DNA that was read is TGTGCCAGCAGGCCCCCGGGACTAGCCTCCAATGAC. This sequence joins TRBV7-9 and TRBJ1-2; a possible D gene is TRBD1 (5 bases). The CDR3 end is not reached by the read, which stops 3 residues before it; the germline J gene fills it in. This CDR3 is built from 15 residues. Germline V CDR1 and CDR2: SEHNR, FQNEAQ (reference sequence).

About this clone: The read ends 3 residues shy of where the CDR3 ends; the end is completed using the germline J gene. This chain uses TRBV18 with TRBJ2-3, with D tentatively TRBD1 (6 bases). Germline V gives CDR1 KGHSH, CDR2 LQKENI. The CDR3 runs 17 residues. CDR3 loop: CASSPRGGSQGQETQYF. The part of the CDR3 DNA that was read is TGTGCCAGCTCACCGAGAGGGGGATCACAGGGCCAAGAGACG.

CDR3: CASSHLAGITDTQYF. Partial CDR3 DNA: TGTGCCAGCAGCCACTTAGCGGGAATCACAGATACG. The rearrangement links TRBV7-9 to TRBJ2-3; TRBD2 agrees at 8 bases. The read halts 3 residues ahead of the CDR3 end, with the missing end drawn from the germline J gene. The V gene end was trimmed by 5 bases and the J gene end by 2 bases; junction bases not matched to a gene: 6. This CDR3 is built from 15 residues. CDR1 is SEHNR, CDR2 FQNEAQ, per germline (reference sequence). Full variable domain (remainder filled in from reference TRBV7-9 and TRBJ2-3): DTGVSQNPRHKITKRGQNVTFRCDPISEHNRLYWYRQTLGQGPEFLTYFQNEAQLEKSRLLSDRFSAERPKGSFSTLEIQRTEQGDSAMYLCASSHLAGITDTQYFGPGTRLTVL.

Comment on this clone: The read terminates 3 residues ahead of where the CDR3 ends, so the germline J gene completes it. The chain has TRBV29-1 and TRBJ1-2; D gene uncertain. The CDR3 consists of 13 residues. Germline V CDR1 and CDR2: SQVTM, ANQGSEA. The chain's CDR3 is CSVEDQAGGGYTF. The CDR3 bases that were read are TGCAGCGTTGAAGATCAGGCGGGTGGAGGC.

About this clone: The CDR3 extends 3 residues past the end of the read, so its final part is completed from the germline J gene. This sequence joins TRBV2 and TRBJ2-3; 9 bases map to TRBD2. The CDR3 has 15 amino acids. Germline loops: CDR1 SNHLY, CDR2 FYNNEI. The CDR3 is CASTVPGLAMETQYF. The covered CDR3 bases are TGTGCCAGCACCGTCCCGGGACTAGCAATGGAGACG.

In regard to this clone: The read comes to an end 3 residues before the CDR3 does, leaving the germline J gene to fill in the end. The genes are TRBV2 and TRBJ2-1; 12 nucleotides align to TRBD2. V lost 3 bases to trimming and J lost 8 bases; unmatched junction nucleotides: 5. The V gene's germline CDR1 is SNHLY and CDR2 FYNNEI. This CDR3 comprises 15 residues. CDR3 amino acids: CASSDTRLAGDEQFF. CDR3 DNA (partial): TGTGCCAGCAGTGATACACGACTAGCGGGAGATGAG.